The subject of this entry is one T cell receptor (beta chain). There are many counts of this clonotype. The antigen it binds to is not known. Base-call qualities are not available, and no considerably larger clone is one nucleotide away. Amplification of TCR beta CDR3 regions was carried out from RNA transcripts. The TCR CDR3 was subjected to a first round of RT-PCR using the HTBI primer set and the Qiagen OneStep RT-PCR kit. A second multiplex PCR round built the libraries, followed by size selection and purification. Paired-end sequencing of the libraries was performed with 100 bp reads on an Illumina HiSeq2000. The original pipeline was this. SOAPnuke was used to process the raw data, throwing out any read that contained adapters or uncalled bases, had a mean Phred below 15, or lacked an exact constant-primer or identifier match. High-quality paired reads were merged with COPE v1.2.5, and unique nucleotide sequences were defined as clonotypes. Clonotypes were aligned to IMGT TRBV, TRBD and TRBJ reference segments using MiTCR v1.1. Only V-J combinations with frequency above 0.0001, covering roughly 99% of repertoires, were analysed. A TCS score was defined as the ratio of F50 (clonal expansion) to E x V (chaos), with BLOSUM62-based TCRdist applied between CDR3 peptides within each V-J. Welch's t-statistics and random forest reduced 514 V-J features to roughly 13, which were used in a naive Bayes classifier (R e1071). TCRdb reanalyzed the raw reads on its own, using fastp at Q25 for trimming and MiXCR for clone calling, and kept in-frame beta chains. Rows are unified per CDR3 protein, each entry keeping the most common DNA and genes. TCRdb's processing, not the authors' own work, is the source of the V and J calls. Counted in this sample were fewer than 350,000 distinct CDR3 sequences; 13% to 15% of them appeared once. Of the sample, roughly 30% falls within the top ten clones.

The data belong to a study of T cells in Graves' hyperthyroidism and ophthalmopathy (dated by TCRdb to the late 2010s). Some background on the complete study: Peripheral blood samples were taken at the time of initial diagnosis, prior to any treatment. After sampling, hyperthyroidism patients received methimazole starting at 30 mg daily, and ophthalmopathy patients received high-dose intravenous methylprednisolone. An independent validation cohort of 18 to 20 hyperthyroidism patients and about 16 patients who later progressed to ophthalmopathy tested prospective prediction of ophthalmopathy. The 90 or so discovery patients were randomly split 7:3 into training and test sets. In addition, the study compared T-cell repertoires in thyroid tissue and in blood from five or six Graves' hyperthyroidism patients. The paper describes TCR Vbeta CDR3 sequencing of some 130 peripheral blood samples, made up of some 40 ophthalmopathy patients, around 78 hyperthyroidism patients and 17 progressor patients. A discovery cohort of approximately 100 patients, about 43 with Graves' ophthalmopathy and under 60 with stable Graves' hyperthyroidism, was used to find distinguishing TCR V-J signatures. Overall study outcomes, separate from this receptor: Most expanded thyroid clonotypes (frequency above 0.001) were also found in blood, which suggests that blood repertoires may mirror thyroid immune responses. During validation, the model predicted progression to ophthalmopathy a median of approximately six months ahead of onset, with around 71% sensitivity and 72.22% specificity. A model built on a 13 V-J signature distinguished ophthalmopathy from stable hyperthyroidism, reaching 87.88% sensitivity and about 81% specificity in cross-validation and 80%/75% in testing. Sample size was not statistically predetermined, and blinding of investigators to group allocation was not performed.

Hyperthyroidism patients were newly diagnosed, with disease duration under 2 months, and aged 18 to 65 years. Any patient with an uncontrolled infection, another autoimmune disease, pregnancy or lactation was excluded. Diagnoses were based on clinical symptoms, serum thyroxine and TRAb, thyroid ultrasound and orbital computed tomography. For progressor patients, blood was drawn at the first diagnosis of hyperthyroidism, before any ophthalmopathy symptoms had appeared. Ficoll-Paque density gradient centrifugation was used to isolate PBMCs from about 9 ml of fresh peripheral blood. Progressor patients were defined as those initially diagnosed with Graves' hyperthyroidism in whom ophthalmopathy developed during follow-up. Total RNA was extracted with Trizol reagent, and quality was checked on an Agilent 2100 Bioanalyzer. The CDR3 contains 15 residues, cysteine and phenylalanine counted. Only the CDR3 part of the read is kept: 45 bases, read in frame from the first base. The germline V gene gives CDR1 as SGHTA and CDR2 as FQGNSA. The trim is 5 bases for V and 3 bases for J, with a gap of 14 bases between the germline ends.

Material for sequencing was blood. The receptor's source is a woman aged 50 to 60 with Graves' hyperthyroidism that later progressed to Graves' ophthalmopathy. In this chain, TRBV7-2 is recombined with TRBJ2-1; the D gene identity is not certain. The sequenced DNA is TGTGCCAGCAGCCTGACCCCAGAGAGCTACAATGAGCAGTTCTTC. Translated, it gives CASSLTPESYNEQFF.